This TCR beta chain was sequenced during a study of blood T cell repertoires in COVID-19. TCRdb's table, derived via immunoSEQ multiplex PCR, lists solely in-frame clones and lacks some. The sample records under 250,000 clones, roughly 90% being singletons. Germline loops: CDR1 SGHNT, CDR2 YYREEE (reference sequence). Trimming removed 3 bases from V and 4 bases from J, with 22 bases in between. The CDR3 extends over 17 amino acids. Sequences were obtained from peripheral blood. This TCR was sampled from a woman aged 55-75 years with acute or convalescent COVID-19. The rearrangement uses TRBV5-4 and TRBJ1-2, with D perhaps matching TRBD1 (6 bases). CDR3 amino acids: CASSSTTYREGGYGYTF. CDR3 DNA sequence: TGTGCCAGCAGCTCAACGACCTACAGGGAAGGGGGCTATGGCTACACCTTC.